Detailed here is one TCR beta chain. What it binds is unknown. A much larger clonotype is one base distant, so this may be a read error. This specimen belongs to a study of blood T cells in healthy people across ages. Whole-study findings and limits: Higher diversity and more naive CD4+ cells were features of long-lived donors, compared to aged donors. Diversity of TCR beta per million T cells declined in a roughly linear way with age. Estimates drawn from one million T cells were deemed to understate diversity.

A J-beta primer mix and a sample-barcoded 5' primer were used in a second PCR of roughly 6 to 11 cycles. Using its own MiXCR run on the 5' RACE reads, TCRdb lists one record per CDR3 protein. In the table there are 540,000 or so distinct CDR3 sequences, roughly 29% of which are singletons. CDR1 is KGHDR, CDR2 SFDVKD, per germline. CDR3 length equals 11 residues. V lost 6 bases, J lost 2 bases, and 2 bases lay in between. Those donating, healthy Caucasian individuals from Russia, were aged about 6 to 100. Sequencing input: blood. This chain connects TRBV24-1 to TRBJ2-3, with unresolved D. This clonotype was obtained from a woman aged 70-85 years in good health. CDR3 amino acids: CATSHTDTQYF. The CDR3 DNA reads as TGTGCCACCAGTCACACAGATACGCAGTATTTT.